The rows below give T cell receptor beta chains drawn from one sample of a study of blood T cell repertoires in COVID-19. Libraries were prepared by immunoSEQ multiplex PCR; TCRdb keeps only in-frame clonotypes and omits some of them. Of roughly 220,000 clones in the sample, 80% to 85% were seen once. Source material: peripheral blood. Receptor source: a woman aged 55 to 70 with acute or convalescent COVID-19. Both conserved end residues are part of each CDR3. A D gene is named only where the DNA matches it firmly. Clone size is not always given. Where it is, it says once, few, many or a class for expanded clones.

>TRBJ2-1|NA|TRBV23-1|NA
TGCGCCAGCAGTCCGATACAAGGCTCCCTTTTGCGGGAGCAGTTCTTC
CASSPIQGSLLREQFF
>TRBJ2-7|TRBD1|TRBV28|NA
TGTGCCAGCAGTTTCAGACAGGGCAGTGAGCAGTACTTC
CASSFRQGSEQYF
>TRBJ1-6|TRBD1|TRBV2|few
TGTGCCAGCAGCGCTCGGGACAGCAATTCACCCCTCCACTTT
CASSARDSNSPLHF
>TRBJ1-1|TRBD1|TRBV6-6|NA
TGTGCCAGCAATCATGGACAGGGTTTCACTGAAGCTTTCTTT
CASNHGQGFTEAFF
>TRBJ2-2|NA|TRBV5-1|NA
TGCGCCAGCAGCTTGCTAGCGAACACCGGGGAGCTGTTTTTT
CASSLLANTGELFF
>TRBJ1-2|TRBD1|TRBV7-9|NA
TGTGCCAGCAGCTCCCTTGGGACAGGGGGTCAAGGCTACACCTTC
CASSSLGTGGQGYTF
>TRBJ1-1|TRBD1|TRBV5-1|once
TGCGCCAGCAGGGCCGGGACAGGGAGTACTGAAGCTTTCTTT
CASRAGTGSTEAFF
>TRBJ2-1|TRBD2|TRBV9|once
TGTGCCAGCAGCGTACTAGCGGGGGGCTACAATGAGCAGTTCTTC
CASSVLAGGYNEQFF
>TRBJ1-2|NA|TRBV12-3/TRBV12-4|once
TGTGCCAGCAAGGGGCAATCTAACTATGGCTACACCTTC
CASKGQSNYGYTF
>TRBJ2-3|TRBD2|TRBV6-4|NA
TGTGCCAGCAGTGACGGCCTAGCGGGTGCTCAGAGCACAGATACGCAGTATTTT
CASSDGLAGAQSTDTQYF
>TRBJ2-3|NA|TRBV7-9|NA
TGTGCCAGCAGCCCCGATTCTAGCGCTTGGACAGATACGCAGTATTTT
CASSPDSSAWTDTQYF
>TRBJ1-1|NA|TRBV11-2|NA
TGTGCCAGCAGCCCCTCAGGGTTCACTGAAGCTTTCTTT
CASSPSGFTEAFF
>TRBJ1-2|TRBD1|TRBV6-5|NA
TGTGCCAGCAGCCGACAGGGGTATGGCTACACCTTC
CASSRQGYGYTF
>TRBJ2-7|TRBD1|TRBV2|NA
TGTGCCAGCAGGAGACAGGGGATGGACTACGAGCAGTACTTC
CASRRQGMDYEQYF